These T cell receptor beta chains were read from a single sample in a study of early T cells in non-severe SARS-CoV-2 infection. TCRdb fed the 5' RACE reads into MiXCR, producing one record per CDR3 protein. The data hold 45,000 to 50,000 distinct CDR3 sequences, with over 5% observed a single time. Sequencing used whole blood, obtained at baseline. These receptors were collected from an adult who was a healthcare worker with PCR-confirmed SARS-CoV-2 infection or an uninfected control (not recorded which). Both conserved end residues are part of each CDR3. The order of the fields is V gene, J gene, clone size, CDR3 protein. Size tells how often a clone was seen (once, few, many) or the class of an expanded clone, and some rows leave it out.

TRBV5-5	TRBJ1-2	many	CASSLKGLGYGYTF
TRBV3-1	TRBJ2-2	.	CASSLRTGRDTGELFF
TRBV24-1	TRBJ1-5	many	CATSDLTGTQPQHF
TRBV29-1	TRBJ2-3	many	CSVDHGTDTQYF
TRBV6-2/TRBV6-3	TRBJ2-1	.	CATGPSGLF
TRBV6-5	TRBJ2-7	many	CASSSTSSSYEQYF
TRBV6-6	TRBJ2-1	.	CASSWTSYEQFF
TRBV7-6	TRBJ2-1	.	CASSLNEGTGAYNEQFF
TRBV18	TRBJ2-3	many	CASSPRTDTQYF
TRBV7-2	TRBJ2-3	many	CASSLGLAGGPTDTQYF
TRBV9	TRBJ2-1	many	CASSVGEGEQFF
TRBV29-1	TRBJ1-2	few	CSADRGRF
TRBV7-3	TRBJ1-1	many	CASSRRADTEAFF
TRBV9	TRBJ2-5	.	CASSAYGAGVGQETQYF
TRBV27	TRBJ2-3	many	CASSFSGIKQYF
TRBV25-1	TRBJ1-1	.	CASSEYRGRNTEAFF
TRBV6-6	TRBJ2-7	few	CASSYSRSGPTYEQYF
TRBV11-2	TRBJ1-1	few	CASSPGRGPFNVGTEAFF
TRBV20-1	TRBJ2-3	medium-sized	CSARAAPGLAQDTQYF
TRBV28	TRBJ2-6	few	CASRDRGTGANVLTF
TRBV29-1	TRBJ2-1	.	CSVSPAGDRNEQFF
TRBV5-1	TRBJ2-2	few	CASSHGLAGGGNTGELFF
TRBV12-3/TRBV12-4	TRBJ2-6	many	CASSLAQGFANVLTF
TRBV29-1	TRBJ1-2	few	CSVRSTGDGYTF
TRBV20-1	TRBJ2-1	many	CSGTDGRAMYNEQFF
TRBV29-1	TRBJ1-4	many	CSVVDEKLFF
TRBV7-3	TRBJ2-7	many	CASSSTGGGYEQYF
TRBV5-1	TRBJ2-3	.	CASSSGQGTDTQYF
TRBV13	TRBJ2-2	many	CASSLRTSGKVGELFF
TRBV12-3/TRBV12-4	TRBJ2-3	.	CASSFGLASDTQYF
TRBV5-4	TRBJ1-2	many	CASSLGQENYGYTF
TRBV7-2	TRBJ2-2	few	CASSPLPGTLRAGELFF
TRBV29-1	TRBJ2-4	many	CSADDSGNIQYF
TRBV4-1	TRBJ2-7	.	CASSQALAHEQYF
TRBV5-1	TRBJ2-1	.	CASSYGQGIIDEQFF
TRBV5-6	TRBJ2-2	many	CASSPGLAGAGTGELFF
TRBV6-6	TRBJ2-5	few	CASRLTSGQETQYF
TRBV14	TRBJ2-5	.	CASSQWSSGSQETQYF
TRBV29-1	TRBJ1-5	many	CSVSGGNQPQHF
TRBV7-8	TRBJ2-1	few	CASSPGGLAGEQFF
TRBV19	TRBJ1-5	.	CASSAQGNQPQHF
TRBV6-2/TRBV6-3	TRBJ2-3	few	CASSYDRGADTQYF
TRBV7-3	TRBJ2-3	few	CASSSYGGTDTQYF
TRBV27	TRBJ2-7	many	CASSLRELAVPYEQYF
TRBV20-1	TRBJ2-5	.	CSARLQRETQYF
TRBV4-2	TRBJ2-5	.	CASSPGASAFQETQYF
TRBV29-1	TRBJ2-3	many	CSVEWGAGSSTDTQYF
TRBV11-2	TRBJ1-5	many	CASSLEPLQPQHF
TRBV12-3/TRBV12-4	TRBJ1-4	.	CASRRAPGMGEKLFF
TRBV6-4	TRBJ2-1	many	CASSEASGSYNEQFF
TRBV6-1	TRBJ1-2	many	CASSDRQLLGRSIFGYTF
TRBV11-3	TRBJ2-1	.	CASSLAAGNEQFF
TRBV5-1	TRBJ1-4	few	CASSPLINVDEKLFF
TRBV5-1	TRBJ1-1	many	CASSSPGTSRIAFF
TRBV7-2	TRBJ2-5	many	CASSRGLQETQYF
TRBV12-3/TRBV12-4	TRBJ1-1	many	CASSFSLGEMDTEAFF
TRBV5-1	TRBJ2-1	few	CASSFETSGSNEQFF
TRBV7-2	TRBJ2-5	many	CASSLEAGRTQYF